These 13 T cell receptor beta chains originate from one sample sequenced in a study of T-cell memory formation after mild COVID-19. MiXCR, applied by TCRdb to the 5' RACE reads, yields one record per CDR3 protein. Among around 450,000 distinct CDR3 sequences listed, less than 25% were seen once. Sequenced material: PBMCs or a T cell subset sorted from them (not recorded which). Receptor source: an adult woman who had mild COVID-19 (a few samples of this study predate the infection). Cell type and time point are not known.

This clonotype was counted between two and nine times. V usage is TRBV7-9 and J usage is TRBJ2-7; D gene ambiguous. Germline V gene data show CDR1 as SEHNR and CDR2 as FQNEAQ (reference sequence). V shed 10 bases and J shed 0 bases, with 16 bases lying between them. The CDR3 runs to 14 residues. CDR3: CATQPSGGSYEQYF. The CDR3 DNA is TGTGCCACCCAACCGTCTGGCGGCTCCTACGAGCAGTACTTC. Variable domain in full (rest from reference TRBV7-9 and TRBJ2-7): DTGVSQNPRHKITKRGQNVTFRCDPISEHNRLYWYRQTLGQGPEFLTYFQNEAQLEKSRLLSDRFSAERPKGSFSTLEIQRTEQGDSAMYLCATQPSGGSYEQYFGPGTRLTVT.

A few counts support this clonotype. This sequence joins TRBV6-2 or TRBV6-3 and TRBJ2-3; 12 nucleotides line up with TRBD2. Unmatched junction bases numbered 9, after V lost 2 bases and J lost 9 bases. The germline CDR1 and CDR2 sequences are MNHEY and SVGEGT. The CDR3 contains 16 residues. Here the CDR3 reads CASSYPLAGGPETQYF. DNA of the CDR3: TGTGCCAGCAGTTACCCCCTAGCGGGAGGGCCGGAGACGCAGTATTTT.

In its sample, this clonotype was seen a few times. This chain connects TRBV5-1 to TRBJ2-3; 15 bases agree with TRBD2. Looked up from germline, CDR1 is SGHRS and CDR2 is YFSETQ. V trimming: 2 bases; J trimming: 5 bases; junction bases outside the gene matches: 12. The CDR3 runs to 19 residues. In DNA, the CDR3 is TGCGCCAGCAGCTTTAGTGGACTAGCGGGAGGGCCCCAGGAAGATACGCAGTATTTT. Its translation: CASSFSGLAGGPQEDTQYF.

This chain joins TRBV4-1 and TRBJ2-1; 8 bases are shared with TRBD2. The CDR3 has 15 amino acids. Germline V CDR1 and CDR2: MGHRA, YSYEKL. The junction had 12 bases not matched to a gene; V was cut back by 4 bases and J by 10 bases. The CDR3 loop reads CASSLSGADLKEQFF. The DNA of the CDR3 is TGCGCCAGCAGCCTTAGCGGGGCCGATCTAAAAGAGCAGTTCTTC.

V is TRBV7-8 and J is TRBJ1-2; D gene uncertain. The length of the CDR3 is 13 residues. The V end was cut by 5 bases, the J end by 5 bases, with 12 bases between. Germline-derived CDR1 and CDR2 are SGHVS and FQNEAQ. The CDR3 DNA is TGTGCCAGCAGCAGCCTGGGCAGGTATGGCTACACCTTC. Translated, it gives CASSSLGRYGYTF.

In this sample, this clonotype turned up a few times. The chain recombines TRBV9 with TRBJ2-3; no clear D gene. Germline CDR1 and CDR2: SGDLS and YYNGEE. The CDR3 has 14 amino acids. Trimming took off 0 bases at V and 8 bases at J, with 13 bases between the two ends. The CDR3: CASSVDPSTGTQYF. Written as DNA, the CDR3 is TGTGCCAGCAGCGTAGATCCTTCCACGGGTACGCAGTATTTT.

This clonotype was observed a handful of times. The chain links TRBV7-9 to TRBJ2-7, with D possibly being TRBD1 or TRBD2 (5 bases each). The V gene lost 5 bases and the J gene lost 2 bases, with 10 bases spanning the gap. The CDR3 loop spans 13 amino acids. The germline V gene encodes CDR1 SEHNR and CDR2 FQNEAQ (reference sequence). CDR3 amino acids: CASSGDGAYEQYF. CDR3 DNA sequence: TGTGCCAGCAGCGGGGACGGAGCCTACGAGCAGTACTTC.

This clonotype was seen ten or more times. The V call is TRBV2, the J call TRBJ2-3; 12 nucleotides line up with TRBD2. V shed 2 bases, J shed 2 bases, and the junction held 11 bases outside the gene matches. In germline, CDR1 is SNHLY, CDR2 FYNNEI. This CDR3 comprises 19 residues. The CDR3 region is CASSETSGGYRANTDTQYF. The CDR3 DNA is TGTGCCAGCAGTGAAACTAGCGGGGGGTATCGTGCTAACACAGATACGCAGTATTTT. Drawing the rest from reference TRBV2 and TRBJ2-3, the complete variable domain is EPEVTQTPSHQVTQMGQEVILRCVPISNHLYFYWYRQILGQKVEFLVSFYNNEISEKSEIFDDQFSVERPDGSNFTLKIRSTKLEDSAMYFCASSETSGGYRANTDTQYFGPGTRLTVL.

This sequence joins TRBV5-1 and TRBJ1-1; the D is unclear. Germline V gene data show CDR1 as SGHRS and CDR2 as YFSETQ. Trimming took 1 base from V and 3 from J, leaving 10 bases between them. The CDR3 is 14 residues long. The CDR3, as DNA: TGCGCCAGCAGCTTGCAGGACGCCGACACTGAAGCTTTCTTT. Protein: CASSLQDADTEAFF.

The chain uses TRBV4-1 and TRBJ2-1; no clear D. CDR3 length: 16 amino acids. Trimming left V 1 base short and J 3 bases short, with 13 bases between. Germline V gene lookup returns CDR1 MGHRA and CDR2 YSYEKL. The CDR3 loop is CASSQGRAYSYNEQFF. The CDR3 bases are TGCGCCAGCAGCCAAGGTCGGGCTTATAGCTACAATGAGCAGTTCTTC.

The rearrangement links TRBV12-3 or TRBV12-4 to TRBJ1-1; 9 positions agree with TRBD1. Germline trimming cut 3 bases from V and 4 bases from J; bases unmatched to any gene: 3. The length of the CDR3 is 14 residues. The CDR3 nucleotides read TGTGCCAGCAGTTTCACGACAGGGGGCACTGAAGCTTTCTTT. It translates to CASSFTTGGTEAFF.

This chain connects TRBV7-9 to TRBJ2-3; 9 nucleotides agree with TRBD2. There are 15 residues in the CDR3. CDR1 and CDR2 (germline): SEHNR, FQNEAQ (reference sequence). Trimming removed 8 bases from V and 6 bases from J; junction bases left unmatched: 12. The DNA for the CDR3 is TGTGCCAGCGGATCCCCGGCGGGGGGGCTTGATACGCAGTATTTT. Translating it yields CASGSPAGGLDTQYF. Full variable domain (outside the CDR3, taken from reference TRBV7-9 and TRBJ2-3): DTGVSQNPRHKITKRGQNVTFRCDPISEHNRLYWYRQTLGQGPEFLTYFQNEAQLEKSRLLSDRFSAERPKGSFSTLEIQRTEQGDSAMYLCASGSPAGGLDTQYFGPGTRLTVL.

The chain carries TRBV7-9 and TRBJ1-1; TRBD1 might be the D (6 bases). The V and J ends lost 5 bases and 1 base respectively, with 11 bases between them. This CDR3 comprises 14 residues. Germline V gene sequence: CDR1 SEHNR, CDR2 FQNEAQ (reference sequence). The CDR3 DNA reads TGTGCCAGCAGCCCCCCGGACAGGAACACTGAAGCTTTCTTT. It specifies CASSPPDRNTEAFF.